The 2 T cell receptor beta chains reported below all come from one sample, sequenced in a study of T cells after yellow fever vaccination. Each CDR3 protein gets one entry after TCRdb re-called the 5' RACE reads with MiXCR. In the table there are some 220,000 distinct CDR3 sequences, approximately 3.3% of which are singletons. This sample comprised CD4+ T cells sorted from PBMCs, obtained 10 days after the yellow fever booster vaccination. The source is a man aged 18 to 29 who received the YFV17D yellow fever vaccine.

This clonotype has a count of ten or more. The V call is TRBV27, the J call TRBJ2-3; 7 bases are shared with TRBD2. J was trimmed by 0 bases and V by 8 bases; bases with no gene match: 8. Germline CDR1 is MNHEY and CDR2 is SMNVEV (reference sequence). The CDR3 is made up of 15 amino acids. Here the CDR3 DNA reads TGTGCCAGCGCCCAGGGAGGGCTAAGCACAGATACGCAGTATTTT. As protein: CASAQGGLSTDTQYF.

This clonotype was counted ten times or more. This chain uses TRBV12-3 or TRBV12-4 with TRBJ2-2, with 7 bases matching TRBD1. V lost 6 bases, J lost 2 bases, and 6 bases stayed unmatched. The CDR3 is 15 amino acids. The CDR3: CASRYGTVNTGELFF. DNA of the CDR3: TGTGCCAGCAGATACGGGACAGTCAACACCGGGGAGCTGTTTTTT.